The sequence of this T cell receptor beta chain was determined in a study of breast tumors, draining lymph nodes, adjacent tissues. Germline values: CDR1 LNHNV, CDR2 YYDKDF (reference sequence). J lost 5 bases, V lost 0 bases, and 5 bases had no gene match. The CDR3 is made up of 15 amino acids. Breast cancer patients provided tissue from their axillary draining lymph nodes. TCRdb redid the calling of the multiplex PCR reads with MiXCR, one entry per CDR3 protein. Of approximately 250,000 distinct CDR3 sequences in the sample, less than 40% are singletons; the top ten hold about 3.3%. This clonotype was counted at least ten times.

The source is a female donor with breast cancer. Some clones in this sample may be carry-over from other donors' samples. The sequencing sample was made of axillary lymph node tissue. The chain links TRBV15 to TRBJ1-2; the match to TRBD1 covers 8 bases. The CDR3 sequence: CATSREAGGTYGYTF. Here the CDR3 DNA reads TGTGCCACCAGCAGAGAGGCAGGGGGCACTTATGGCTACACCTTC.